This TCR beta chain derives from a study of cytomegalovirus exposure and HLA in healthy donors. Assay used: immunoSEQ multiplex PCR; TCRdb lists only in-frame clones, some missing. The sample carries fewer than 250,000 clones, around nine tenths recorded once. Notes on the study in general: Generally TCR sequences proved uncommon, though certain public TCRs appeared in numerous donors. Associated with cytomegalovirus, according to the listing, were 150 to 200 TCR beta chains. According to a subsequent analysis, TCR clusters from the first cohort were inclined to appear together in the roughly 130 validation repertoires.

The CDR3 contains 13 residues. The V gene's germline CDR1 is MGHDK and CDR2 SYGVNS. V shed 0 bases and J shed 7 bases, with 6 bases lying between them. For this clone: Its antigen is unknown.

From the 120-subject validation cohort, which was separate from the roughly 680-subject first cohort, the donors were drawn. The specimen sequenced was PBMCs. The TCR sequence derives from a man younger than 30 in good health and CMV-seronegative. The chain recombines TRBV25-1 with TRBJ2-2; D gene uncertain. CDR3 region: CASSEYQDGELFF. In DNA, the CDR3 is TGTGCCAGCAGTGAATATCAGGACGGGGAGCTGTTTTTT.